This T cell receptor beta chain was profiled in a study of OX40 agonist ivuxolimab in advanced cancers. In the study overall: Age averaged 60 years (range roughly 20 to 90), and around 78% were male. Study-level results: Clonal expansion was seen in CD4+ and CD8+ blood T cells by week 6 at 0.1 to 3.0 mg/kg.

V lost 5 bases, J lost 9 bases, and 20 bases lay in between. Germline lookup yields CDR1 MNHNS and CDR2 SASEGT. This CDR3 is built from 15 residues. This clone has only one observation. The target antigen is unknown. The data were produced by immunoSEQ multiplex PCR, yet TCRdb's version contains in-frame clones alone and is incomplete. The top ten clones hold more than 2.5% of a sample with 70,000 to 95,000 clones, about 91% of them seen once. V and J are TRBV6-1 and TRBJ1-5, with unresolved D. Specimen: CD4+ or CD8+ T cells sorted from blood, collected in a trial of the OX40 agonist ivuxolimab. The source of this sequence is an adult with an advanced solid tumor such as melanoma, head and neck, liver or kidney cancer. The CDR3 bases are TGTGCCAGCAGTTGGGAGCCAGTTGTCGCGGGGCCCCAGCATTTT. Its protein is CASSWEPVVAGPQHF.